The sequence of this T cell receptor beta chain was determined in a study of cytomegalovirus exposure and HLA in healthy donors. General observations from the study: According to an earlier analysis, most TCR beta V segments yielded productive rearrangements about 90% or about 30% of the time.

On this clone: The antigen is unknown.

PCR involved 60 Vbeta and 13 Jbeta primers. Method: immunoSEQ multiplex PCR; TCRdb's copy keeps in-frame clones and lacks some. Seen in this sample are 200,000 to 250,000 clones; the ten most common clones hold 0.9% to 1.4%. Looked up from germline, CDR1 is MDHEN and CDR2 is SYDVKM. V was cut by 0 bases and J by 3 bases, with 21 bases left in between. This CDR3 is built from 18 residues. The clonotype was recovered from a girl between 2 and 10 years old in good health and CMV-seropositive. Sequenced material: PBMCs. This chain connects TRBV28 to TRBJ2-7; D unresolved. This CDR3 reads CASSLWGPGQVNYYEQYF. DNA of the CDR3: TGTGCCAGCAGTTTATGGGGTCCCGGCCAGGTAAATTACTACGAGCAGTACTTC.